Described below is a single TCR beta chain sequence and its context. Its antigen is unidentified. One base away lies a much larger clone, so this may be a sequencing read error. For TCRbeta, the library was prepared with unique molecular identifiers. TCRdb re-called the PCR reads with MiXCR, one entry per CDR3 protein. The data show 200,000 to 250,000 distinct CDR3 sequences, with approximately 10% seen just once and 28% held by the top ten. This specimen comes from a study of T-cell reconstitution after alpha-beta-depleted transplantation in children. Findings and caveats of the study: Expanded graft clones, several hundred of them, were reportedly the source of alpha-beta T cells about two months after transplant. After one year, T-cell counts and TCRbeta diversity mostly came from new T cells.

This CDR3 comprises 16 residues. Germline CDR1 and CDR2: SGHNT and YYREEE (reference sequence). Losses at the gene ends were 0 bases for V and 2 bases for J; bases not matched to a gene: 6. The chain employs TRBV5-4 and TRBJ2-3; 7 positions agree with TRBD2. The receptor comes from a child under two years old with acute myeloid leukemia, due to receive a stem cell transplant. Sequenced here: PBMCs, sampled before TCRalphabeta/CD19-depleted stem cell transplant. Here the CDR3 reads CASSLAITSDTDTQYF. The CDR3 bases are TGTGCCAGCAGCTTGGCGATTACTAGCGACACAGATACGCAGTATTTT.